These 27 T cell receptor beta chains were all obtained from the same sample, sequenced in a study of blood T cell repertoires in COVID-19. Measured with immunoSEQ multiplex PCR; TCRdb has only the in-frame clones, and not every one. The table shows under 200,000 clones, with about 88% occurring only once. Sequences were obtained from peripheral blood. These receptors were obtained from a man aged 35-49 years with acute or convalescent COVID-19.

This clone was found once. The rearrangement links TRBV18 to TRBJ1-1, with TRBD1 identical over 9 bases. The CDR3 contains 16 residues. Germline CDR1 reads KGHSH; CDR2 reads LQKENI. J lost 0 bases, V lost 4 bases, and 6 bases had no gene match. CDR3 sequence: CASSLGTGLVNTEAFF. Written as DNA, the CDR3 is TGTGCCAGCTCACTCGGGACAGGGTTAGTGAACACTGAAGCTTTCTTT. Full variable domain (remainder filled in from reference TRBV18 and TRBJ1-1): NAGVMQNPRHLVRRRGQEARLRCSPMKGHSHVYWYRQLPEEGLKFMVYLQKENIIDESGMPKERFSAEFPKEGPSILRIQQVVRGDSAAYFCASSLGTGLVNTEAFFGQGTRLTVV.

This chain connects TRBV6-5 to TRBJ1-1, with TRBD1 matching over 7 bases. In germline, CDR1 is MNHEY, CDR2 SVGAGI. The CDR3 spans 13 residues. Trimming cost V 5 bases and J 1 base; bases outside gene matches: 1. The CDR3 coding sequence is TGTGCCAGCAGTAAGGGGGCGAACACTGAAGCTTTCTTT. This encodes CASSKGANTEAFF.

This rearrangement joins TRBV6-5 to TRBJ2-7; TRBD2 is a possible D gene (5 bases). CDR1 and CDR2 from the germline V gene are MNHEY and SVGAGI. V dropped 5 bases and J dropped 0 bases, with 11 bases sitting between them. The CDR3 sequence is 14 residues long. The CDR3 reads CASSRVGSSYEQYF. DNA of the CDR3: TGTGCCAGCAGTAGGGTAGGGAGCTCCTACGAGCAGTACTTC.

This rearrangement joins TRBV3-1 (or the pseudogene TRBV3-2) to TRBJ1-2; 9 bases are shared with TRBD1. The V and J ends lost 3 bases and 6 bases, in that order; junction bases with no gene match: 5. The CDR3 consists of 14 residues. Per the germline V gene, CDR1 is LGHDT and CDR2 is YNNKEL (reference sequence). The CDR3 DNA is TGTGCCAGCAGCCACAGGACAGGGGAGGATGGCTACACCTTC. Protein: CASSHRTGEDGYTF.

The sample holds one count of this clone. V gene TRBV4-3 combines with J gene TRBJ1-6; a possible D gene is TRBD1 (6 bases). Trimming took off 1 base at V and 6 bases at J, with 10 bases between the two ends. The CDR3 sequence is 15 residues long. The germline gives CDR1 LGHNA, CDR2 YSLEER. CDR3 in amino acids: CASSQGTASNSPLHF. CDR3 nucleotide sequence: TGCGCCAGCAGCCAAGGGACAGCTTCTAATTCACCCCTCCACTTT.

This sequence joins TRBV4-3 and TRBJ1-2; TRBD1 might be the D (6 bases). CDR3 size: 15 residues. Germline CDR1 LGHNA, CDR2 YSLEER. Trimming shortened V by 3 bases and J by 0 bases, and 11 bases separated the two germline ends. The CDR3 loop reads CASSQIDRPNYGYTF. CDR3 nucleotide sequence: TGCGCCAGCAGCCAGATCGACAGGCCTAACTATGGCTACACCTTC.

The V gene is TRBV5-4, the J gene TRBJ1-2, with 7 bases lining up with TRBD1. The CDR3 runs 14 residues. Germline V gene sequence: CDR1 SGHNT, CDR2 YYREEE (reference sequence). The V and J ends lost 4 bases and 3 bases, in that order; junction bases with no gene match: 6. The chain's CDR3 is CASSTTQGDYGYTF. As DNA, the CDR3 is TGTGCCAGCAGCACAACCCAGGGGGACTATGGCTACACCTTC.

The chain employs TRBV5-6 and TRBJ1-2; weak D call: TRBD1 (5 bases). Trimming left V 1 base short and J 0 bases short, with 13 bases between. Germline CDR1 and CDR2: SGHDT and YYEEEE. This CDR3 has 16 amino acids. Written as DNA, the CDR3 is TGTGCCAGCAGCTTGAACCCGACAGCGACTAACTATGGCTACACCTTC. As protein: CASSLNPTATNYGYTF.

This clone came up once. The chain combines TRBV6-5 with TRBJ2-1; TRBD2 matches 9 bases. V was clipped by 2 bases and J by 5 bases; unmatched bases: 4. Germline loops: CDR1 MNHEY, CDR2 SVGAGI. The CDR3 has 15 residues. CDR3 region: CASSYGRLADNEQFF. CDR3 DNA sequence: TGTGCCAGCAGTTACGGGCGACTAGCGGACAATGAGCAGTTCTTC.

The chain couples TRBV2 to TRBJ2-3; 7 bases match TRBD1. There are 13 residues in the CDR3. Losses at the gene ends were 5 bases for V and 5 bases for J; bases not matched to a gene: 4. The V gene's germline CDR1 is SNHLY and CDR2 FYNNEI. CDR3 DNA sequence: TGTGCCAGCAGTCGACAGGGATTAGATACGCAGTATTTT. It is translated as CASSRQGLDTQYF. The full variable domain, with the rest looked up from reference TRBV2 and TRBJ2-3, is EPEVTQTPSHQVTQMGQEVILRCVPISNHLYFYWYRQILGQKVEFLVSFYNNEISEKSEIFDDQFSVERPDGSNFTLKIRSTKLEDSAMYFCASSRQGLDTQYFGPGTRLTVL.

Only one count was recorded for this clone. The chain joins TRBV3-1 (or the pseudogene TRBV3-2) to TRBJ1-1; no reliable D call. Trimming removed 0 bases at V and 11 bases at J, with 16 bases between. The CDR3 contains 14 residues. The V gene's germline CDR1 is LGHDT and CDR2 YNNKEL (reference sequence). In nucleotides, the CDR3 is TGTGCCAGCAGCCAAGATTTTTTGGAGGGTCGGGCTTTCTTT. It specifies CASSQDFLEGRAFF.

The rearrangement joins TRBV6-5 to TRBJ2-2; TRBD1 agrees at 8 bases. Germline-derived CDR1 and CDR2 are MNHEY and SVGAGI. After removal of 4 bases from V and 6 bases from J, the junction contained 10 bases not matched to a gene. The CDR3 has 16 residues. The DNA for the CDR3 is TGTGCCAGCAGTTCTCTAAGGACAGGGACGGCCGGGGAGCTGTTTTTT. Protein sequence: CASSSLRTGTAGELFF.

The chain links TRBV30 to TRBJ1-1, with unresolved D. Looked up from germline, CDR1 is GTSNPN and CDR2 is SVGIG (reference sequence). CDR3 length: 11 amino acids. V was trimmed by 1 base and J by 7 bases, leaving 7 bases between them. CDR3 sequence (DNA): TGTGCCTGGAGTGGAAGAGATGAAGCTTTCTTT. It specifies CAWSGRDEAFF.

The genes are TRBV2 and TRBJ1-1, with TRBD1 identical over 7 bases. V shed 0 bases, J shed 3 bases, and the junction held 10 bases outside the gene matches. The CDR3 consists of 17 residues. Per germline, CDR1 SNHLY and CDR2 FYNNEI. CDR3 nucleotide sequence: TGTGCCAGCAGTGAAGCGCAAGAACAGGGGATCGACACTGAAGCTTTCTTT. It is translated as CASSEAQEQGIDTEAFF.

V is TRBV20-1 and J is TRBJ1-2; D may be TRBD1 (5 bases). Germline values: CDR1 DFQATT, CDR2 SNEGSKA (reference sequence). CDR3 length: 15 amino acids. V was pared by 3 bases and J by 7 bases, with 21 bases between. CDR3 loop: CSASDPPGLSGGYTF. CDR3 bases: TGCAGTGCTAGTGACCCCCCAGGGTTATCTGGTGGCTACACCTTC.

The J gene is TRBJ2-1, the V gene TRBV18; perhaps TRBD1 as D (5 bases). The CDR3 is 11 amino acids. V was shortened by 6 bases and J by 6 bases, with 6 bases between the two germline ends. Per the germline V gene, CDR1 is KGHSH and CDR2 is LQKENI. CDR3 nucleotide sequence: TGTGCCAGCTCGGGGCGCAATGAGCAGTTCTTC. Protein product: CASSGRNEQFF.

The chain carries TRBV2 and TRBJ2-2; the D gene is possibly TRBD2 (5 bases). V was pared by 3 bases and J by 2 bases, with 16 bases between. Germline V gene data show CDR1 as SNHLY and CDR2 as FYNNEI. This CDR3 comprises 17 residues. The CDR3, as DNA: TGTGCCAGCAGTGAGGGTCCCCTGACTACCAACACCGGGGAGCTGTTTTTT. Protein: CASSEGPLTTNTGELFF.

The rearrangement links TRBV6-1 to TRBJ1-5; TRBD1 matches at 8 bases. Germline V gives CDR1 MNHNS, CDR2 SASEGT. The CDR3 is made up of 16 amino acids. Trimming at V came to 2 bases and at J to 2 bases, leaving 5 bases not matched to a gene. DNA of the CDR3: TGTGCCAGCAGTGAAAGACAGGGGAACCGCAATCAGCCCCAGCATTTT. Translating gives CASSERQGNRNQPQHF.

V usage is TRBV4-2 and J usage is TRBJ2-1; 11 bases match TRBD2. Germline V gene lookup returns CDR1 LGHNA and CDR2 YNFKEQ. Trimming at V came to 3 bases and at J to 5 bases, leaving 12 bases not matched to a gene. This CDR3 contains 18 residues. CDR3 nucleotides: TGTGCCAGCAGCCATGGAAGACATCTAGCGGGGGGACACAATGAGCAGTTCTTC. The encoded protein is CASSHGRHLAGGHNEQFF.

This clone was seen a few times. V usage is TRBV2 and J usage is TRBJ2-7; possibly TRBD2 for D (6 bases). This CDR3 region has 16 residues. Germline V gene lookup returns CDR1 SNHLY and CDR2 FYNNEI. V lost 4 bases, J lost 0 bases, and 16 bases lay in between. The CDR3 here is CASSVPPGLPSYEQYF. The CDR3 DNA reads TGTGCCAGCAGTGTGCCCCCGGGACTTCCCTCCTACGAGCAGTACTTC.

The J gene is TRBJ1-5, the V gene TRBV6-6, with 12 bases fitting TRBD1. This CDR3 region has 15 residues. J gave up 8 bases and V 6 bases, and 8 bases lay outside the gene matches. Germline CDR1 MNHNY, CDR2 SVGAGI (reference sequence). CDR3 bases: TGTGCCAGCAGATGGGACAGGGGGCAATACGAGCCCCAGCATTTT. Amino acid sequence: CASRWDRGQYEPQHF.

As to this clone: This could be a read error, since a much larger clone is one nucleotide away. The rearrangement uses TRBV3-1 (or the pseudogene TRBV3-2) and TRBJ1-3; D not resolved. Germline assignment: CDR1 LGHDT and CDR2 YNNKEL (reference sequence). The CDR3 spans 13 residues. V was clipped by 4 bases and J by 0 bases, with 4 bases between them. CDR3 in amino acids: CASSRSSGNTIYF. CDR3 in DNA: TGTGCCAGCAGCCGGAGCTCTGGAAACACCATATATTTT.

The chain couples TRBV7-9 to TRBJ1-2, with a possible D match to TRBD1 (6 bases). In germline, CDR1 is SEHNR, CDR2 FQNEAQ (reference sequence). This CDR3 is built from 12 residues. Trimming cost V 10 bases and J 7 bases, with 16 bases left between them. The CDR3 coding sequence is TGTGCCACCCGGACAGAGAAAGGTGGCTACACCTTC. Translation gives CATRTEKGGYTF.

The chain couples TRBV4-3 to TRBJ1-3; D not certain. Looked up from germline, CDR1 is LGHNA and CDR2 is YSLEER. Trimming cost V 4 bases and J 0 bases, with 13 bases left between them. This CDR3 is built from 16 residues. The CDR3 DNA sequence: TGCGCCAGCAGCCCAGATCATACATACTCTGGAAACACCATATATTTT. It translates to CASSPDHTYSGNTIYF.

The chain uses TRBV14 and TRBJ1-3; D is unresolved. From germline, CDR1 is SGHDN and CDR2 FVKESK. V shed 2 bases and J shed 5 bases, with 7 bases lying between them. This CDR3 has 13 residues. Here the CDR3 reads CASSQLRRNTIYF. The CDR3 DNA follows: TGTGCCAGCAGCCAATTGCGGAGAAACACCATATATTTT. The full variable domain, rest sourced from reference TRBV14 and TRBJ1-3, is EAGVTQFPSHSVIEKGQTVTLRCDPISGHDNLYWYRRVMGKEIKFLLHFVKESKQDESGMPNNRFLAERTGGTYSTLKVQPAELEDSGVYFCASSQLRRNTIYFGEGSWLTVV.

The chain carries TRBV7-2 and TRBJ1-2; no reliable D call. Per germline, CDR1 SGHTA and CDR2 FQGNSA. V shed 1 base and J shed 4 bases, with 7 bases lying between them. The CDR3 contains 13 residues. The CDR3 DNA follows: TGTGCCAGCAGCTTAGACCTATTCTATGGCTACACCTTC. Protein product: CASSLDLFYGYTF.

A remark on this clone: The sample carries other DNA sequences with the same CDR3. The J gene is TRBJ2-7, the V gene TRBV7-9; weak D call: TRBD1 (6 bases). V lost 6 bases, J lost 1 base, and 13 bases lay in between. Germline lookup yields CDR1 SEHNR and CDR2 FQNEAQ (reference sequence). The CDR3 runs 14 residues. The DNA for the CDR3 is TGTGCCAGCAGTCCCACAGGGCCATCCTACGAGCAGTACTTC. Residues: CASSPTGPSYEQYF.